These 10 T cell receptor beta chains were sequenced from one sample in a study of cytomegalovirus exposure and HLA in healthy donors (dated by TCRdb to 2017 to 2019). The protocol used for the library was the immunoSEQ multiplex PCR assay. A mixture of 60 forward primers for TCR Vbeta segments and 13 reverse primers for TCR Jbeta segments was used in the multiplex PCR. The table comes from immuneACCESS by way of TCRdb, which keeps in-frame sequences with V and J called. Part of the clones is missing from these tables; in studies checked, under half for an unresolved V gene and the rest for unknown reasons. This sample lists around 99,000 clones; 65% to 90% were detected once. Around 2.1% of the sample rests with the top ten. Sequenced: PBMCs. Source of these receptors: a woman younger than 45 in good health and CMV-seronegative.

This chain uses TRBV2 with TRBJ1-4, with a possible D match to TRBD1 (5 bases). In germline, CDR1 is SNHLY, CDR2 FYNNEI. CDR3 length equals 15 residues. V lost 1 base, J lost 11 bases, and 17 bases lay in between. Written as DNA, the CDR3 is TGTGCCAGCAGTGAAGGGGGCCCCATCAATACTAAACTGTTTTTT. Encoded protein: CASSEGGPINTKLFF.

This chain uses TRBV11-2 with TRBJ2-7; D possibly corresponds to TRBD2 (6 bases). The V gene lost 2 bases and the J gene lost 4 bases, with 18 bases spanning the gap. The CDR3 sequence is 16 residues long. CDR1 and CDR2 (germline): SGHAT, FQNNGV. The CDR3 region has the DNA TGTGCCAGCAGCTTACCCCCCGACGGGGGAGCTTACGAGCAGTACTTC. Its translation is CASSLPPDGGAYEQYF.

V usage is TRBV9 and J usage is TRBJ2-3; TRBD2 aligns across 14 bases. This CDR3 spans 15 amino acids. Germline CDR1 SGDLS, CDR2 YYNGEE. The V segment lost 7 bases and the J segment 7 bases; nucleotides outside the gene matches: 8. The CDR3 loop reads CASSGTSGSGYTQYF. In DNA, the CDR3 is TGTGCCAGCTCCGGGACTAGCGGGAGTGGGTATACGCAGTATTTT.

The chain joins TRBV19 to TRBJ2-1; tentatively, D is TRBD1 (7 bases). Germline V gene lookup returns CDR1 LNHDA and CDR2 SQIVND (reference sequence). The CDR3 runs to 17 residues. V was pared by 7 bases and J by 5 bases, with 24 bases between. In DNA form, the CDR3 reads TGTGCCAGTACCTTAAAAGCCAGGGGGGCCCCCAACAATGAGCAGTTCTTC. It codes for CASTLKARGAPNNEQFF.

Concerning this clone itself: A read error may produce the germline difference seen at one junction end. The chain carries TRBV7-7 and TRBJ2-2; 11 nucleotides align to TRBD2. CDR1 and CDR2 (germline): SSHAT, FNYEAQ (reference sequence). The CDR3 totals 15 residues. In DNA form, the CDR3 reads TGTGCTAGCAGCTTAGGACTAGCGGGTACCGGGGAGCTGTTTTTT. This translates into CASSLGLAGTGELFF.

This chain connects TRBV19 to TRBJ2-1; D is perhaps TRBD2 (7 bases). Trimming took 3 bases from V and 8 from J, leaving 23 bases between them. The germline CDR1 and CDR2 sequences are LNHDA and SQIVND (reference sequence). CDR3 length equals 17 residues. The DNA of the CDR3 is TGTGCCAGTAGTATCCTCCCAAGGGGGGGAGTATTTGATGAGCAGTTCTTC. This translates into CASSILPRGGVFDEQFF. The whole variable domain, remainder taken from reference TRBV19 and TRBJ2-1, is DGGITQSPKYLFRKEGQNVTLSCEQNLNHDAMYWYRQDPGQGLRLIYYSQIVNDFQKGDIAEGYSVSREKKESFPLTVTSAQKNPTAFYLCASSILPRGGVFDEQFFGPGTRLTVL.

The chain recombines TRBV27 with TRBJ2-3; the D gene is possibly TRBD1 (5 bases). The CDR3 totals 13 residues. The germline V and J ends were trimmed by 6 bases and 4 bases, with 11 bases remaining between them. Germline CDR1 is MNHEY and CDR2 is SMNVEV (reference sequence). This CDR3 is CASSRRGADTQYF. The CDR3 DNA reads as TGTGCCAGCAGCCGTAGGGGTGCAGATACGCAGTATTTT.

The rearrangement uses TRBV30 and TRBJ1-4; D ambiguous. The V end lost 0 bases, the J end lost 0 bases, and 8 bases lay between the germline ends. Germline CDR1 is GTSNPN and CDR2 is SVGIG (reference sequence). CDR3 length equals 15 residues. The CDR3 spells CAWSVRTATNEKLFF. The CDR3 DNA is TGTGCCTGGAGTGTAAGGACTGCAACTAATGAAAAACTGTTTTTT.

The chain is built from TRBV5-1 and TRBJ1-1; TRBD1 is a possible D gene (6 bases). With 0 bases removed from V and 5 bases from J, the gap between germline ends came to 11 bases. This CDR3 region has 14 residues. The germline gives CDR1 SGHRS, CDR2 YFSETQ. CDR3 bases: TGCGCCAGCAGCTTGGACAGGGCGGGTACTGAAGCTTTCTTT. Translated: CASSLDRAGTEAFF. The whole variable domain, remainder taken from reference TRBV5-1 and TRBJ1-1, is KAGVTQTPRYLIKTRGQQVTLSCSPISGHRSVSWYQQTPGQGLQFLFEYFSETQRNKGNFPGRFSGRQFSNSRSEMNVSTLELGDSALYLCASSLDRAGTEAFFGQGTRLTVV.

The CDR3 nucleotides read TGTGCCAGCAGCCGGGCGGGGTATAATTCACCCCTCCACTTT. This codes for CASSRAGYNSPLHF. The chain is built from TRBV28 and TRBJ1-6; D is unclear. Germline V lookup: CDR1 MDHEN, CDR2 SYDVKM. Trimming pared 6 bases from V and 4 bases from J, leaving 10 bases between. The CDR3 totals 14 residues. The entire variable domain, with the rest obtained from reference TRBV28 and TRBJ1-6, is as follows: DVKVTQSSRYLVKRTGEKVFLECVQDMDHENMFWYRQDPGLGLRLIYFSYDVKMKEKGDIPEGYSVSREKKERFSLILESASTNQTSMYLCASSRAGYNSPLHFGNGTRLTVT.